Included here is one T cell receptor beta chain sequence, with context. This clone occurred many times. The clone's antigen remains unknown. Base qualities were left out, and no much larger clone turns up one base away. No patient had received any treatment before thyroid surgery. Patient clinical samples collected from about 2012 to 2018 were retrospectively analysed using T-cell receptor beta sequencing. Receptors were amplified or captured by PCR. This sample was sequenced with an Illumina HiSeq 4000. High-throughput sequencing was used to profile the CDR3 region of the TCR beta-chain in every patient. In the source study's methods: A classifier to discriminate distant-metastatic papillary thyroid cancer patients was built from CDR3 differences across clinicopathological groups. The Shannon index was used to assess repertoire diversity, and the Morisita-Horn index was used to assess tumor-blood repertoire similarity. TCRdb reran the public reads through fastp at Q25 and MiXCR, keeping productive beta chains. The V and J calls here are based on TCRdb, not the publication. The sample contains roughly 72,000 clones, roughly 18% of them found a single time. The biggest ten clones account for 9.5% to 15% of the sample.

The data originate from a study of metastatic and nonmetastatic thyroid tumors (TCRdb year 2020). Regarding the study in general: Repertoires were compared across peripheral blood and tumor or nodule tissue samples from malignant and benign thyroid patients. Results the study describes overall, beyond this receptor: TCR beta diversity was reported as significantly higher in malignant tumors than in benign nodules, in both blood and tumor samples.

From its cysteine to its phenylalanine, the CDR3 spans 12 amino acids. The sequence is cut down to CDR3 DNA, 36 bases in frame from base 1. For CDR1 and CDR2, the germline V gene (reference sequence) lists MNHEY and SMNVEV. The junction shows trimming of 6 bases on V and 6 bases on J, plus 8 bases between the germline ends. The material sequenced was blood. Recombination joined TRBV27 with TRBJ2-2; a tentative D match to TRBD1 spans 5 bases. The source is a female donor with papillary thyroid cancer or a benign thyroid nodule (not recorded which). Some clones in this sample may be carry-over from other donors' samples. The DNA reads TGTGCCAGCAGCAAAGGGGCCGGGGAGCTGTTTTTT. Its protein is CASSKGAGELFF.